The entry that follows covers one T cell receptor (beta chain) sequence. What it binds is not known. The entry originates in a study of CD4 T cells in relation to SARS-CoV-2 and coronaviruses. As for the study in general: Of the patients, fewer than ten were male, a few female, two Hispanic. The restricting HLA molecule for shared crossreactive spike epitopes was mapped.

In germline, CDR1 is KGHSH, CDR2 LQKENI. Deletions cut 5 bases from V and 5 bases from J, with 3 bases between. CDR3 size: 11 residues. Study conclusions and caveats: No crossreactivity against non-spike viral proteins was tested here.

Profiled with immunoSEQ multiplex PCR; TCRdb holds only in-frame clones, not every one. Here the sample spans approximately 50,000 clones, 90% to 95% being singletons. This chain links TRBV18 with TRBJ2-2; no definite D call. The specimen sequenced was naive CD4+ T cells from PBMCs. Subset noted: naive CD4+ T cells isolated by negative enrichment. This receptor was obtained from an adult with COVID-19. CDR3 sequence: CASSKTGELFF. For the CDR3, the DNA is TGTGCCAGCTCAAAGACCGGGGAGCTGTTTTTT. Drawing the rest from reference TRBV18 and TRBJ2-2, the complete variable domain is NAGVMQNPRHLVRRRGQEARLRCSPMKGHSHVYWYRQLPEEGLKFMVYLQKENIIDESGMPKERFSAEFPKEGPSILRIQQVVRGDSAAYFCASSKTGELFFGEGSRLTVL.